A single sample is the source of the 31 T cell receptor beta chains below, sequenced in a study of T cells in Graves' hyperthyroidism and ophthalmopathy. Researchers took RNA transcripts and amplified the TCR beta CDR3 regions from them. An initial round of RT-PCR targeting the TCR CDR3 relied on the HTBI primer set. Each CDR3 protein gets one entry after TCRdb re-called the multiplex PCR reads with MiXCR. Seen here are hundreds of thousands of distinct CDR3 sequences, less than 15% observed once, and the top ten hold 9.2%. Specimen: blood. Receptors were obtained from a young woman with Graves' hyperthyroidism.

This clonotype was seen ten or more times. CDR3 loop: CASSLVEAPKWKQYF. The CDR3 nucleotides are TGTGCCAGCAGCTTAGTTGAGGCCCCTAAGTGGAAGCAGTACTTC. This sequence joins TRBV7-8 and TRBJ2-7; D remains unclear. The length of the CDR3 is 15 residues. Germline-derived CDR1 and CDR2 are SGHVS and FQNEAQ. V lost 1 base and J 8 bases, leaving 18 bases between the germline ends. Supplemented by reference TRBV7-8 and TRBJ2-7, the full variable domain reads GAGVSQSPRYKVAKRGQDVALRCDPISGHVSLFWYQQALGQGPEFLTYFQNEAQLDKSGLPSDRFFAERPEGSVSTLKIQRTQQEDSAVYLCASSLVEAPKWKQYFGPGTRLTVT.

V and J are TRBV4-3 and TRBJ2-2; the match to TRBD2 covers 12 bases. The CDR3 spans 16 residues. Germline assignment: CDR1 LGHNA and CDR2 YSLEER. The V gene end was trimmed by 0 bases and the J gene end by 6 bases; junction bases not matched to a gene: 2. The CDR3 is CASSQDLAGGPGELFF. Written as DNA, the CDR3 is TGCGCCAGCAGCCAAGATCTAGCGGGAGGGCCCGGGGAGCTGTTTTTT.

The rearrangement links TRBV27 to TRBJ1-5; 8 bases fit TRBD1. CDR1 and CDR2 from the germline V gene are MNHEY and SMNVEV (reference sequence). V was pared by 5 bases and J by 7 bases, with 4 bases of the junction left unmatched. The CDR3 is made up of 13 amino acids. DNA for the CDR3: TGTGCCAGCAGTAGGACAGGGTGGCAGCCCCAGCATTTT. It specifies CASSRTGWQPQHF.

As concerns this clonotype: This may come from a read error, since a much larger clone is one base off. The V and J genes are TRBV4-1 and TRBJ2-7; 10 nucleotides line up with TRBD2. The CDR3 has 16 residues. Germline loops: CDR1 MGHRA, CDR2 YSYEKL. In DNA, the CDR3 is TGCGCCAGCAGGCAAGATTCCAGCGGGGGGGGCTACGAGCAGTACTTC. It specifies CASRQDSSGGGYEQYF.

In this sample, this clonotype turned up many times. This chain connects TRBV20-1 to TRBJ2-1, with D uncertain. The CDR3 loop spans 12 amino acids. CDR1 is DFQATT, CDR2 SNEGSKA, per germline (reference sequence). The V gene lost 3 bases and the J gene lost 7 bases, with 10 bases spanning the gap. The CDR3, as DNA: TGCAGTGCTAGCCTGACGGGTAATGAGCAGTTCTTC. This translates into CSASLTGNEQFF.

The genes are TRBV6-1 and TRBJ1-5, with unresolved D. Between the trimmed V and J ends, which lost 5 bases and 6 bases, there was a span of 14 bases. This CDR3 spans 14 amino acids. The germline gives CDR1 MNHNS, CDR2 SASEGT. The CDR3 sequence is CASSTMGYTQPQHF. The CDR3 DNA follows: TGTGCCAGCAGTACGATGGGGTATACTCAGCCCCAGCATTTT.

This clonotype was picked up many times. This sequence joins TRBV9 and TRBJ2-3; possibly TRBD1 for D (5 bases). This CDR3 is 15 amino acids long. V was cut by 0 bases and J by 2 bases, with 10 bases left in between. The V gene's germline CDR1 is SGDLS and CDR2 YYNGEE. CDR3 nucleotides: TGTGCCAGCAGCGTAGAGCACAGGTCCACAGATACGCAGTATTTT. This translates into CASSVEHRSTDTQYF.

This clonotype was seen at least ten times. The chain combines TRBV10-3 with TRBJ2-3, with D maybe TRBD2 (6 bases). Germline V gene sequence: CDR1 ENHRY, CDR2 SYGVKD. CDR3 length: 15 residues. The V end lost 6 bases, the J end lost 8 bases, and 21 bases lay between the germline ends. CDR3 in DNA: TGTGCCATCAGCCCCGGGGCGCAACGGGGGAGTACGCAGTATTTT. It translates to CAISPGAQRGSTQYF.

This clonotype occurred many times. The chain links TRBV28 to TRBJ2-3; 8 nucleotides align to TRBD2. V lost 3 bases, J lost 5 bases, and 16 bases stayed unmatched. From germline, CDR1 is MDHEN and CDR2 SYDVKM. The length of the CDR3 is 18 residues. Here the CDR3 reads CASSFYRQAGGEGDTQYF. Written as DNA, the CDR3 is TGTGCCAGCAGTTTTTATAGACAGGCGGGAGGTGAGGGAGATACGCAGTATTTT.

In its sample, this clonotype was seen a few times. The genes are TRBV7-9 and TRBJ2-1, with 7 bases identical to TRBD2. The CDR3 loop spans 16 amino acids. Germline CDR1 SEHNR, CDR2 FQNEAQ (reference sequence). The V gene end was trimmed by 4 bases and the J gene end by 2 bases; junction bases not matched to a gene: 8. The CDR3 DNA sequence: TGTGCCAGCAGCTCGGGACTAACGGTTACCTACAATGAGCAGTTCTTC. This sequence encodes CASSSGLTVTYNEQFF.

Many counts were recorded for this clonotype. This sequence joins TRBV4-2 and TRBJ2-3; D remains unclear. With 0 bases removed from V and 2 bases from J, the gap between germline ends came to 9 bases. This CDR3 comprises 15 residues. Germline values: CDR1 LGHNA, CDR2 YNFKEQ. CDR3 region: CASSQDWPFTDTQYF. The CDR3 DNA reads as TGTGCCAGCAGCCAAGATTGGCCGTTCACAGATACGCAGTATTTT.

This clonotype was found many times. The CDR3 DNA is TGTGCCATCACGAGACAGGAAGGCAATGAGCAGTTCTTC. This gives the protein CAITRQEGNEQFF. This chain uses TRBV10-3 with TRBJ2-1; D may be TRBD1 (6 bases). V was clipped by 7 bases and J by 6 bases, with 13 bases between them. The CDR3 length is 13 residues. Germline CDR1 and CDR2: ENHRY and SYGVKD.

This clonotype was observed a few times. This may come from a read error, since a much larger clone is one base off. This chain joins TRBV11-1 and TRBJ2-5; 10 bases agree with TRBD2. Germline loops: CDR1 SGHAT, CDR2 FQDESV (reference sequence). The CDR3 is 15 residues long. V lost 7 bases, J lost 9 bases, and 14 bases stayed unmatched. The DNA for the CDR3 is TGTGCCAGCACCAAAGTAGCGGGAGGCGGGGAGGCCCAGTACTTC. This codes for CASTKVAGGGEAQYF.

This clonotype came up many times. This sequence joins TRBV27 and TRBJ2-7, with a tentative D call TRBD1 (6 bases). This CDR3 comprises 16 residues. The germline gives CDR1 MNHEY, CDR2 SMNVEV (reference sequence). Deletions cut 5 bases from V and 2 bases from J, with 19 bases between. The CDR3 protein is CASSPNRDALPYEQYF. CDR3 nucleotides: TGTGCCAGCAGTCCAAACAGGGACGCGCTTCCCTACGAGCAGTACTTC.

This clonotype was seen at least ten times. The chain is built from TRBV12-3 or TRBV12-4 and TRBJ2-1, with 11 positions matching TRBD2. With V trimmed by 6 bases and J by 4 bases, 8 bases remained unmatched. The CDR3 length is 16 residues. This CDR3 reads CASSIPGTSGYNEQFF. In DNA, the CDR3 is TGTGCCAGCAGCATCCCCGGGACTAGCGGTTACAATGAGCAGTTCTTC.

The table lists this clonotype with a few counts. The chain couples TRBV6-9 to TRBJ2-6, with D uncertain. Germline CDR1 MNHGY, CDR2 SVAAGI. This CDR3 region has 15 residues. The V end lost 4 bases, the J end lost 0 bases, and 7 bases lay between the germline ends. CDR3 region: CASSFPSSGANVLTF. The DNA of the CDR3 is TGTGCCAGCAGTTTTCCCTCCTCTGGGGCCAACGTCCTGACTTTC.

This clonotype was seen repeatedly, ten times or more. The J gene is TRBJ2-1, the V gene TRBV24-1; 7 bases line up with TRBD2. The CDR3 totals 16 residues. From germline, CDR1 is KGHDR and CDR2 SFDVKD. J gave up 0 bases and V 1 base, and 2 bases lay outside the gene matches. Written as DNA, the CDR3 is TGTGCCACCAGTGATTTTGGCGGGAGCTCCTACAATGAGCAGTTCTTC. It yields the protein CATSDFGGSSYNEQFF.

This clonotype showed up many times. The chain couples TRBV28 to TRBJ2-1; 8 nucleotides match TRBD1. The V and J ends lost 7 bases and 8 bases, in that order; junction bases with no gene match: 19. Germline loops: CDR1 MDHEN, CDR2 SYDVKM. This CDR3 has 17 residues. The CDR3 sequence: CASTIEPSGQEFDEQFF. The CDR3 DNA reads TGTGCCAGCACTATTGAACCTTCGGGACAGGAGTTCGATGAGCAGTTCTTC.

This chain links TRBV6-1 with TRBJ2-1; D is possibly TRBD2 (5 bases). CDR3 length: 17 amino acids. The V and J ends lost 7 bases and 4 bases respectively, with 23 bases between them. Germline CDR1 MNHNS, CDR2 SASEGT. In DNA form, the CDR3 reads TGTGCCAGCACCATTAGATTAGCCTCGGGATTATACAATGAGCAGTTCTTC. Encoded protein: CASTIRLASGLYNEQFF.

This clonotype was picked up many times. The chain joins TRBV3-1 to TRBJ2-7, with D possibly TRBD1 on 5 matching bases. Germline V gene lookup returns CDR1 LGHDT and CDR2 YNNKEL (reference sequence). The V end lost 0 bases, the J end lost 0 bases, and 6 bases lay between the germline ends. The CDR3 totals 14 residues. The CDR3 loop reads CASSQEDSSYEQYF. Written as DNA, the CDR3 is TGTGCCAGCAGCCAAGAAGACAGCTCCTACGAGCAGTACTTC.

Ten or more counts support this clonotype. J is TRBJ2-7 and V is TRBV20-1, with 10 nucleotides matching TRBD1. Germline V CDR1 and CDR2: DFQATT, SNEGSKA (reference sequence). The length of the CDR3 is 18 residues. The V segment lost 4 bases and the J segment 0 bases; nucleotides outside the gene matches: 15. The CDR3 nucleotides read TGCAGTGCTATTTTACAGGGACAGGGGATGCATAGCTCCTACGAGCAGTACTTC. This sequence encodes CSAILQGQGMHSSYEQYF.

Only a few counts were recorded for this clonotype. The chain uses TRBV9 and TRBJ2-1; a weak D match, TRBD1 (5 bases). CDR1 SGDLS and CDR2 YYNGEE come from the germline V gene. CDR3 length: 16 residues. The V and J ends lost 6 bases and 3 bases respectively, with 19 bases between them. The CDR3: CASTQGDSESYNEQFF. As DNA, the CDR3 is TGTGCCAGCACCCAGGGCGACTCCGAGAGCTACAATGAGCAGTTCTTC.

This clonotype showed up many times. The chain recombines TRBV12-3 or TRBV12-4 with TRBJ1-6, with a possible D match to TRBD1 (5 bases). V dropped 4 bases and J dropped 6 bases, with 7 bases sitting between them. The CDR3 sequence is 13 residues long. Here the CDR3 DNA reads TGTGCCAGCAGTTCGGGGGGTAATTCACCCCTCCACTTT. Protein sequence: CASSSGGNSPLHF.

This clonotype was recorded at least ten times. This rearrangement joins TRBV3-1 to TRBJ2-2; D is ambiguous. Between the trimmed V and J ends, which lost 3 bases and 7 bases, there was a span of 3 bases. The CDR3 is 11 amino acids. CDR1 and CDR2 (germline): LGHDT, YNNKEL (reference sequence). CDR3 nucleotides: TGTGCCAGCAGCCATGACGGGGAGCTGTTTTTT. It yields the protein CASSHDGELFF.

This clonotype was seen at least ten times. The chain employs TRBV6-5 and TRBJ1-1; D uncertain. The CDR3 covers 16 residues. Germline V gene data show CDR1 as MNHEY and CDR2 as SVGAGI. With 0 bases removed from V and 0 bases from J, the gap between germline ends came to 11 bases. CDR3 amino acids: CASSYSAGSVNTEAFF. The DNA of the CDR3 is TGTGCCAGCAGTTACTCGGCGGGGTCCGTGAACACTGAAGCTTTCTTT.

This clonotype was counted ten times or more. The chain has TRBV5-1 and TRBJ2-6; D unclear. The CDR3 contains 16 residues. Trimming stripped 0 bases from V and 0 bases from J, with 7 bases between. Germline V CDR1 and CDR2: SGHRS, YFSETQ. Written as DNA, the CDR3 is TGCGCCAGCAGCTTGGTGGCGGACTCTGGGGCCAACGTCCTGACTTTC. Translation gives CASSLVADSGANVLTF.

The chain recombines TRBV24-1 with TRBJ2-3, with 9 bases fitting TRBD2. From germline, CDR1 is KGHDR and CDR2 SFDVKD. The trim removed 11 bases at V and 2 bases at J, leaving 7 bases unmatched. This CDR3 region has 14 residues. CDR3 amino acids: CANSLAGITDTQYF. For the CDR3, the DNA is TGTGCCAACTCCCTAGCGGGGATCACAGATACGCAGTATTTT.

This clonotype was seen a few times. This chain connects TRBV18 to TRBJ1-5, with 7 nucleotides matching TRBD1. This CDR3 is built from 16 residues. Germline V gives CDR1 KGHSH, CDR2 LQKENI. After removal of 2 bases from V and 0 bases from J, the junction contained 4 bases not matched to a gene. The CDR3 spells CASSPGDSYSNQPQHF. The CDR3 nucleotides are TGTGCCAGCTCACCAGGGGACAGTTATAGCAATCAGCCCCAGCATTTT.

This clonotype was counted ten times or more. The V call is TRBV20-1, the J call TRBJ2-7; 11 positions match TRBD2. Trimming cost V 4 bases and J 0 bases; bases outside gene matches: 5. Germline V CDR1 and CDR2: DFQATT, SNEGSKA (reference sequence). This CDR3 has 15 residues. CDR3: CSATHSGRVSYEQYF. CDR3 bases: TGCAGTGCTACGCATAGCGGGAGGGTCTCCTACGAGCAGTACTTC.

The J gene is TRBJ2-2, the V gene TRBV12-3 or TRBV12-4; TRBD2 aligns across 11 bases. V shed 5 bases, J shed 3 bases, and the junction held 5 bases outside the gene matches. CDR3 length: 16 residues. The CDR3 sequence is CASSLRLAGYTGELFF. The CDR3 DNA reads TGTGCCAGCAGTCTCCGACTAGCGGGGTACACCGGGGAGCTGTTTTTT.

The CDR3 spells CASSDDRESNTEAFF. The CDR3 DNA reads TGTGCCAGCAGTGACGACAGGGAGAGTAACACTGAAGCTTTCTTT. The V gene is TRBV5-6, the J gene TRBJ1-1; 7 bases align to TRBD1. The length of the CDR3 is 15 residues. V trimming: 5 bases; J trimming: 2 bases; junction bases outside the gene matches: 9. Germline CDR1 and CDR2: SGHDT and YYEEEE.